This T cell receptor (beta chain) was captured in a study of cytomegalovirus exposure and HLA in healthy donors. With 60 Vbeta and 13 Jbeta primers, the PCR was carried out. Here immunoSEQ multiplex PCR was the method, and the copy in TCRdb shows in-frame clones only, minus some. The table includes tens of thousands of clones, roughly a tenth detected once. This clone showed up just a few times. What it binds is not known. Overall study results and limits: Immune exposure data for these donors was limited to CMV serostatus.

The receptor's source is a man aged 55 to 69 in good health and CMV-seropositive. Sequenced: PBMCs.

The CDR3 DNA sequence: TGTGCCAGCTCACCAATCGCGGCCAGGGGCCAAGGGACCGGGGAGCTGTTTTTT. Protein product: CASSPIAARGQGTGELFF. The rearrangement links TRBV18 to TRBJ2-2; TRBD1 is a possible D gene (6 bases). Per the germline V gene, CDR1 is KGHSH and CDR2 is LQKENI. V lost 2 bases to trimming and J lost 5 bases, with 21 bases between them. The CDR3 loop spans 18 amino acids.